This T cell receptor (beta chain) was documented in a study of read filtering for tumor transcriptome and immune sequencing. Germline V gene sequence: CDR1 DFQATT, CDR2 SNEGSKA (reference sequence). The CDR3 runs 13 residues. V gave up 3 bases and J gave up 0 bases, with 9 bases separating them. This library used around 0.4 ug RNA and molecular barcoded adaptors spanning alpha/delta and beta/gamma chains. MiXCR was run by TCRdb on the reads, yielding one entry per CDR3 protein. Of more than 100,000 distinct CDR3 sequences in the sample, about 12% are singletons; the top ten hold about 7.7%. This clonotype has ten or more counts.

Source material: a population of CD138-negative cells sorted from bone marrow. The sequence came from a donor at least 40 years old with multiple myeloma. The rearrangement links TRBV20-1 to TRBJ2-7, with a tentative D call TRBD1 (6 bases). Here the CDR3 DNA reads TGCAGTGCTAGCGGGACATACTCCTACGAGCAGTACTTC. Translation gives CSASGTYSYEQYF.